This T cell receptor (beta chain) was recovered during a study of T cells after yellow fever vaccination. About the study: Where fractions had low cell numbers, libraries were prepared from them with the SMART-Seq v4 Ultra Low Input RNA kit.

Germline CDR1 SGHRS, CDR2 YFSETQ. The V and J ends lost 4 bases and 7 bases, in that order; junction bases with no gene match: 13. This CDR3 comprises 16 residues. General observations from the study: The booster response re-showed most primary clones: around 95% CD4, approximately 85% CD8.

TCRdb ran MiXCR on the 5' RACE reads and lists one entry per CDR3 protein. The table records approximately 250,000 distinct CDR3 sequences, around 4.9% of them present only once. As to this clonotype: No antigen is known for it.

This receptor was taken from a man between 18 and 35 years old who received the YFV17D yellow fever vaccine. The sample here was CD4+ T cells sorted from PBMCs, taken on the day of the yellow fever booster vaccination. The chain joins TRBV5-1 to TRBJ2-5; TRBD2 matches 10 bases. The CDR3 bases are TGCGCCAGCAGCCCCCTAACTAGCGGGGTTAAGAGGACCCAGTACTTC. Amino acid sequence: CASSPLTSGVKRTQYF.